This T cell receptor (beta chain) was obtained from a study of graft-versus-host responses after intestinal transplantation. In the study overall: Among the recipients, transplants were multivisceral, liver-intestinal, or isolated intestinal. Anti-thymocyte globulin induction preceded about 3 years of tacrolimus and steroid maintenance in all recipients. Study-wide points: The presence of high graft-versus-host to host-versus-graft clonal ratios in allografts characterized patients with graft-donor T cell macrochimerism.

Clones were read by immunoSEQ multiplex PCR, and TCRdb kept only the in-frame ones, dropping some. The table has 100,000 to 120,000 clones, around 95% seen once. This CDR3 contains 14 residues. Trimming stripped 2 bases from V and 12 bases from J, with 17 bases between. Germline CDR1 SEHNR, CDR2 FQNEAQ (reference sequence). In regard to this clone: Antigen specificity is unknown.

The sequence derives from a human donor who received an intestinal transplant. The sequencing here drew on unstimulated CD8+ T cells sorted from spleen or lymph node cells, taken before intestinal transplant. This chain links TRBV7-9 with TRBJ2-1, with a possible D match to TRBD2 (5 bases). Here the CDR3 reads CASSLSRLGRPQFF. CDR3 nucleotide sequence: TGTGCCAGCAGCTTATCGCGGTTAGGGAGACCGCAGTTCTTC. The whole variable domain, filled in from reference TRBV7-9 and TRBJ2-1, reads DTGVSQNPRHKITKRGQNVTFRCDPISEHNRLYWYRQTLGQGPEFLTYFQNEAQLEKSRLLSDRFSAERPKGSFSTLEIQRTEQGDSAMYLCASSLSRLGRPQFFGPGTRLTVL.